The sequence of this T cell receptor beta chain was determined in a study of T cell clonotyping in hematopoietic cell transplantation (dated by TCRdb to the early 2020s). At the level of the whole study: A total of 150 or so blood samples were gathered in the study from 35 consecutive transplant recipients along with their related donors. Recruitment of patients ran from late 2015 to early 2017, and follow-up continued until late 2020 or until death. The paper's findings and limits, for the study overall: Donor and pretransplant recipient Inverse Simpson Index values predicted broader posttransplant TCR repertoire diversity. Recipient repertoires showed only a small fraction of overlap with donor repertoires, and over 95% appeared de novo at the given depth. A decrease in recipient TCR diversity was observed after transplant, and a progressive increase in pathologically expanded clonotypes was seen from day 30 to day 180. The sample size was limited, and CD4 and CD8 repertoire contributions could not be separated because cells were not sorted.

Blood samples for TCR beta sequencing were provided by related transplant donors. Nuclei Lysis Solution was used to extract genomic DNA from fresh or cryopreserved unfractionated peripheral blood mononuclear cells. TCR beta CDR3 regions were amplified from genomic DNA with the immunoSEQ assay, a bias-controlled multiplex PCR using V- and J-specific primers. In a second PCR step, a proprietary barcode and Illumina adapter sequences were attached to the CDR3 amplicons. An Illumina MiSeq instrument was used to sequence the CDR3 libraries. On the study's bioinformatics: Export and quality control were handled in immunoSEQ Analyzer 3.0, while downstream analyses relied on R Bioconductor and Immunarch. Only productive rearrangements within the normalized downsampled data set were used in the calculation of repertoire metrics. In the normalized cohort, a clonotype counted as pathologically expanded if the clonotype was larger than 5 templates. The Inverse Simpson Index was used to measure repertoire diversity. To capture all clonotypes, the CMV-specificity analyses were run on the non-normalized data set. In its TCRdb copy, this immuneACCESS table keeps in-frame sequences only and misses some clones. Where compared with another copy, unresolved V genes explain less than half of these, and the others have no known cause. D and trimming were read from the DNA, whereas the V and J calls and clone size are those reported in that table. The sample table lists approximately 30,000 clones, nearly 97% of them with a count of one. Approximately 1.5% of the sample comes from the top ten.

Taken from cysteine to phenylalanine, the CDR3 has 17 residues. Of all the DNA, just the CDR3 is kept, 51 bases in frame from base 1. A remark on this clone: Its binding antigen is unknown. No quality values exist for individual bases; no much larger clone is one base distant.

The rearrangement combines TRBV1 with TRBJ2-3; TRBD1 is the table's D call and was not checked against the DNA. TRBV1 is recorded as a pseudogene. Sequencing was carried out using peripheral blood mononuclear cells. This TCR came from a man aged 45-65 years in good health. Some clones in this sample may be carry-over from other donors' samples. The nucleotides are TGCACCAGCAGCCAAGATCTGGCCCCCCAAAAAACAGATACGCAGTATTTT. It is translated as CTSSQDLAPQKTDTQYF.